Listed below are T cell receptor beta chains from one sample, sequenced in a study of blood T cell repertoires in COVID-19. Sequenced by immunoSEQ multiplex PCR; TCRdb stores in-frame clones only, minus some. The sample yields approximately 170,000 clones, about 80% seen once. The sample comprised peripheral blood. The receptors stem from a woman over 75 with acute or convalescent COVID-19. Both conserved end residues are part of each CDR3. D genes are given only for firm matches. The listing skips clone size in some rows; elsewhere it reads once, few, many or a size class.

d_call j_call v_call clone_size cdr3_aa cdr3_nt
- TRBJ1-5 TRBV5-4 many CASSLGGVSQPQHF TGTGCCAGCAGCTTGGGCGGGGTAAGCCAGCCCCAGCATTTT
- TRBJ1-2 TRBV19 - CASRNERKANYGYTF TGTGCCAGTAGGAACGAGAGAAAAGCTAACTATGGCTACACCTTC
TRBD1 TRBJ1-2 TRBV12-5 - CASGLVRGHGYTF TGTGCTAGTGGTTTGGTTAGGGGGCATGGCTACACCTTC
- TRBJ2-7 TRBV12-3/TRBV12-4 once CASSLYLSEQYF TGTGCCAGCAGTTTATATTTGAGCGAGCAGTACTTC
TRBD1 TRBJ1-2 TRBV5-1 few CASSFGTGSNGYTF TGCGCCAGCAGCTTCGGGACAGGGTCAAATGGCTACACCTTC
- TRBJ1-1 TRBV6-2/TRBV6-3 - CASSREKGRTEAFF TGTGCCAGCAGTCGGGAGAAAGGGCGCACTGAAGCTTTCTTT
- TRBJ2-3 TRBV4-3 - CASSQVLLATTTDTQYF TGCGCCAGCAGCCAAGTCCTGTTGGCGACTACCACAGATACGCAGTATTTT
TRBD1 TRBJ1-1 TRBV28 - CASSHPTGGPEAFF TGTGCCAGCAGTCACCCGACAGGGGGCCCTGAAGCTTTCTTT
TRBD2 TRBJ2-2 TRBV4-2 once CASSQGLAGGTDTGELFF TGTGCCAGCAGCCAAGGACTAGCGGGGGGAACGGACACCGGGGAGCTGTTTTTT
- TRBJ1-4 TRBV5-6 - CASSLQGGNEKLFF TGTGCCAGCAGCCTCCAGGGAGGCAATGAAAAACTGTTTTTT
- TRBJ2-7 TRBV12-3/TRBV12-4 - CASSFVGGYEQYF TGTGCCAGCAGTTTCGTAGGCGGTTACGAGCAGTACTTC
TRBD1 TRBJ2-2 TRBV6-5 - CASSYSGTGYTGELFF TGTGCCAGCAGTTACTCTGGGACAGGGTACACCGGGGAGCTGTTTTTT
TRBD1 TRBJ2-5 TRBV28 once CASSLWRQGARETQYF TGTGCCAGCAGTTTATGGAGACAGGGGGCGCGTGAGACCCAGTACTTC
TRBD2 TRBJ2-7 TRBV3-1/TRBV3-2 - CASSLTSGGQQYF TGTGCCAGCAGCCTGACTAGCGGGGGCCAGCAGTACTTC
- TRBJ2-1 TRBV6-5 - CASSYGAGNNEQFF TGTGCCAGCAGTTACGGGGCGGGGAACAATGAGCAGTTCTTC